This record concerns one T cell receptor (beta chain) sequence. Its specificity is unknown. This record comes from a study of response to subunit inactivated influenza vaccine. TCRdb called the RT-PCR reads again in MiXCR, with one record for every CDR3 protein. The table includes about 780,000 distinct CDR3 sequences, 15% to 20% detected once. Findings and caveats of the study: Each seasonal flu vaccination may recruit only limited new T cells, authors suggested.

The germline V gene encodes CDR1 SGDLS and CDR2 YYNGEE. CDR3 size: 12 residues. V lost 0 bases and J 3 bases, leaving 3 bases between the germline ends. Sequences were derived from PBMCs from blood, sampled about 5 days after vaccination. V and J are TRBV9 and TRBJ1-2; D call uncertain. This clonotype was obtained from a man aged 50 to 60 who received an inactivated influenza vaccine. The CDR3 nucleotides read TGTGCCAGCAGCGTAGATGACTATGGCTACACCTTC. It is translated as CASSVDDYGYTF.